This T cell receptor (beta chain) was identified in a study of tumor-infiltrating lymphocytes in primary liver carcinoma. A primer matching the constant region was used to make TCR beta cDNA from approximately 0.45 ug of total RNA. Three nested multiplex PCR rounds, a slightly modified ARM-PCR method, built the TCR beta libraries. PCR rounds one and two used TRBV1-TRBV30 forward primers with a C-beta reverse primer for 10 cycles each. TCRdb re-derived calls from the multiplex PCR reads in MiXCR, one entry per CDR3 protein. The sample yields roughly 100,000 distinct CDR3 sequences, approximately 82% seen once. Extraction of RNA together with DNA used roughly 19-31 mg of unsorted bulk tissue. Patients in the cohort were treatment-naive and living with chronic HBV infection. CDR1 and CDR2 (germline): MDHEN, SYDVKM. The CDR3 has 14 amino acids. Study findings and constraints: Detection in all five tumor regions applied to only about 7.5-24% of top clones. Tumor-adjacent and tumor-blood pairs shared a smaller degree of overlap than tumor region pairs.

As for this clonotype: Its target is not known. This may be a read error: a much more frequent sequence differs by one nucleotide.

Sequencing was done on a sample of liver tumor tissue from sampling region 3. Subset in this sample: tumor region T3, left-lateral pole. The chain recombines TRBV28 with TRBJ2-3, with TRBD1 as a possible D gene (6 bases). The source is a man aged 35 to 55 with primary liver carcinoma and hepatitis B virus infection. CDR3 protein: CTSSLYSGADTQYF. CDR3 bases: TGTACCAGCAGTTTATATTCAGGGGCAGATACGCAGTATTTT.